This TCR beta chain was identified in a study of regulatory T cells in long-lasting Graves disease. The time point: newly diagnosed GD, antithyroid drugs for less than 3 months. TCR sequences were obtained from RNA taken from PBMCs. Sequencing libraries for TCR beta were prepared with iRepertoire HTBI primers and Arm-PCR of CDR3 regions. MiXCR, applied by TCRdb to the multiplex PCR reads, yields one record per CDR3 protein. Of approximately 540,000 distinct CDR3 sequences listed, 12% were seen once; the top ten hold about 8.3%. This clonotype was counted at least ten times. The CDR3 spans 13 residues. Between the trimmed V and J ends, which lost 4 bases and 5 bases, there was a span of 11 bases. The germline gives CDR1 MNHNS, CDR2 SASEGT. Separately, the same data were catalogued under a study of T cells in Graves' hyperthyroidism and ophthalmopathy.

V is TRBV6-1 and J is TRBJ1-1, with D uncertain. The sample here was peripheral blood mononuclear cells (PBMCs), taken at new diagnosis, from a patient treated with antithyroid drugs. This clonotype originated in a woman aged 25 to 39 with Graves disease. The CDR3 nucleotides are TGTGCCAGCAGTGTCCTCGAAGGGACTGAAGCTTTCTTT. The encoded protein is CASSVLEGTEAFF.